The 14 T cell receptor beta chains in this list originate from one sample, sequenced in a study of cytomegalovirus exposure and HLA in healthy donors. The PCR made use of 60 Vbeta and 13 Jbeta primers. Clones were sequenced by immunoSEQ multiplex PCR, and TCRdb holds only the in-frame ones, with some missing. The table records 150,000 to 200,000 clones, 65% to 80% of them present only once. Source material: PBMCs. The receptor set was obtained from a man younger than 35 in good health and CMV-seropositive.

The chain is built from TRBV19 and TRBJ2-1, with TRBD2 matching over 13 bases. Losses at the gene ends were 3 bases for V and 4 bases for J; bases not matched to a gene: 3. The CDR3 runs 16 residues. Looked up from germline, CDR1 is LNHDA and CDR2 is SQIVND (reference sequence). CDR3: CASSIGLAGAYNEQFF. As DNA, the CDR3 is TGTGCCAGTAGTATCGGACTAGCGGGAGCGTACAATGAGCAGTTCTTC.

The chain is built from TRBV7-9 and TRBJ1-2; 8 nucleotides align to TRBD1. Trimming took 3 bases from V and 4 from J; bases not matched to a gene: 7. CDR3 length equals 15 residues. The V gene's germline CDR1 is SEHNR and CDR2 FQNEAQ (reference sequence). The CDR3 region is CASSLTGASGYGYTF. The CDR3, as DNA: TGTGCCAGCAGCTTGACAGGGGCGAGTGGCTATGGCTACACCTTC.

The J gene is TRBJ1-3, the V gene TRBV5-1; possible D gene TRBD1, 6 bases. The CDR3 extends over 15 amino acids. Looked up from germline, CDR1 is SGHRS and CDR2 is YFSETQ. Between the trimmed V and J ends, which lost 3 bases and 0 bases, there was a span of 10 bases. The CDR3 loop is CASSWTANSGNTIYF. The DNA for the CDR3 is TGCGCCAGCAGCTGGACAGCAAACTCTGGAAACACCATATATTTT. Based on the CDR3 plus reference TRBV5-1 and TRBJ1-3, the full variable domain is KAGVTQTPRYLIKTRGQQVTLSCSPISGHRSVSWYQQTPGQGLQFLFEYFSETQRNKGNFPGRFSGRQFSNSRSEMNVSTLELGDSALYLCASSWTANSGNTIYFGEGSWLTVV.

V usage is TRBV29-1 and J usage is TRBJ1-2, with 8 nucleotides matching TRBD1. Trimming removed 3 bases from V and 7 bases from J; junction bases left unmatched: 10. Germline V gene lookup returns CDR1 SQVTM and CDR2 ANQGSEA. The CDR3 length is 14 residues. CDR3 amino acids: CSVDTSTGGAGYTF. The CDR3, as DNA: TGCAGCGTTGATACGTCTACAGGGGGGGCTGGCTACACCTTC.

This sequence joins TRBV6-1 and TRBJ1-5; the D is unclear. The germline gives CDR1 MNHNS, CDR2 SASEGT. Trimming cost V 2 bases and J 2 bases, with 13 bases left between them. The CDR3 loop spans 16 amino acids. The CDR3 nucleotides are TGTGCCAGCAGTGAACTGGAGGGTGGGGGCAATCAGCCCCAGCATTTT. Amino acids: CASSELEGGGNQPQHF.

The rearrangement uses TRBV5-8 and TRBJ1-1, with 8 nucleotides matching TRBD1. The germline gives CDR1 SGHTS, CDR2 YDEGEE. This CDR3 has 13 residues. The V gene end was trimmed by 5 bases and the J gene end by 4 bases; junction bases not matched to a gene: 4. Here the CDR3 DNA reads TGTGCCAGCAGAATTACAGGGGGCACTGAAGCTTTCTTT. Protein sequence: CASRITGGTEAFF.

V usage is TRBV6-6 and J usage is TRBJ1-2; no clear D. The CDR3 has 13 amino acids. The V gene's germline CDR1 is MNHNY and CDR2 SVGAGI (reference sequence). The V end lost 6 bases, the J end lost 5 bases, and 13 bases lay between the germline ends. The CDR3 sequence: CASSLNSDYGYTF. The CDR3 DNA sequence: TGTGCCAGCAGCCTTAACAGTGATTATGGCTACACCTTC.

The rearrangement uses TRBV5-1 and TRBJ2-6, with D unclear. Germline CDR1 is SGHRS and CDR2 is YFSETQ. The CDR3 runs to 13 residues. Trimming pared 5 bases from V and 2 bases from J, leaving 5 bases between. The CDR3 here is CASRETGANVLTF. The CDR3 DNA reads TGCGCCAGCAGGGAGACTGGGGCCAACGTCCTGACTTTC.

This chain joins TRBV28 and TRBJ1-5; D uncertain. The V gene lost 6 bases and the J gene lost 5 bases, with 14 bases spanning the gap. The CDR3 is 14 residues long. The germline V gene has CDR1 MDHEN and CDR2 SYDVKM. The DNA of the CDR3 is TGTGCCAGCAGCCTTATCGGTCCCGATCAGCCCCAGCATTTT. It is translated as CASSLIGPDQPQHF.

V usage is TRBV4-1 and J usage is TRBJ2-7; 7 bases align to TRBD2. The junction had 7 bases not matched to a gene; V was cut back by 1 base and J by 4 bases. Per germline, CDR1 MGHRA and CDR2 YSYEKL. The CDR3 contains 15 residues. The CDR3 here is CASSQALAAGYEQYV. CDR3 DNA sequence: TGCGCCAGCAGCCAAGCTCTAGCAGCGGGGTACGAGCAGTACGTC.

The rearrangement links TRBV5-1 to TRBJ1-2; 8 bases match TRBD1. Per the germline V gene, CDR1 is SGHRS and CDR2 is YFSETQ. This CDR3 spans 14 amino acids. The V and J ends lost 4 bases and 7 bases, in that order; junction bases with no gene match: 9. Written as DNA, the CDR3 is TGCGCCAGCAGCGAGGGGACAGGCGGGGTTGGCTACACCTTC. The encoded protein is CASSEGTGGVGYTF.

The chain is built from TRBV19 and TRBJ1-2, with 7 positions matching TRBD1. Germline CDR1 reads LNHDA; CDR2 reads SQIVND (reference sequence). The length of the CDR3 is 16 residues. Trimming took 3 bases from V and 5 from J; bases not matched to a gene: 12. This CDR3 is CASSMRAGTADYGYTF. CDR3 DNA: TGTGCCAGTAGTATGAGAGCCGGGACAGCCGATTATGGCTACACCTTC.

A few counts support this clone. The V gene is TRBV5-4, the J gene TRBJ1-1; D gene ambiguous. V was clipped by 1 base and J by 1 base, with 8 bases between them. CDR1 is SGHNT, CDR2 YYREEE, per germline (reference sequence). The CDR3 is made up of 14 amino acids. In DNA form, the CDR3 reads TGTGCCAGCAGCTTGTTGTTCAGGAACACTGAAGCTTTCTTT. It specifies CASSLLFRNTEAFF.

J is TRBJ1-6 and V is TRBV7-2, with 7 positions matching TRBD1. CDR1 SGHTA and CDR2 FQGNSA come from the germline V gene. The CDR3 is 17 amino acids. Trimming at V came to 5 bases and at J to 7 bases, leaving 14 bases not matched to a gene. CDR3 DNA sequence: TGTGCCAGCAGCCTCCGGGACAGCCTGAGGGGGAATTCACCCCTCCACTTT. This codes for CASSLRDSLRGNSPLHF.